Listed below are T cell receptor beta chains from one sample, sequenced in a study of T cells expressing NK-cell markers. TCRdb reprocessed the 5' RACE reads; each CDR3 protein has one entry and no DNA is given. Its table records 20,000 or so distinct CDR3 sequences. Sequenced input: blood T cells: a sorted CD56 or NKG2C T cell subset, CD4+ or CD8+ T cells, or bulk PBMC T cells (not recorded which). The receptors were gathered from a man aged 18-70 years in good health. Each CDR3 is given with its conserved first and last residue.

J gene	V gene	CDR3 protein
TRBJ2-7	TRBV7-2	CASSTGGGLSYEQYF
TRBJ1-2	TRBV6-5	CASSYIGGLYGYTF
TRBJ2-2	TRBV24-1	CATGNTGELFF
TRBJ1-2	TRBV7-8	CASSSKRGATSYGYTF
TRBJ1-3	TRBV20-1	CSARSGVDTIYF
TRBJ2-7	TRBV4-3	CASSQFVGGGYEQYF
TRBJ1-2	TRBV5-5	CASSFAQGVQNYGYTF
TRBJ2-2	TRBV18	CASSEGDQYTGELFF
TRBJ2-7	TRBV18	CASSPGSGQSYEQYF
TRBJ2-3	TRBV4-2	CASSQDRGGGTDTQYF
TRBJ1-1	TRBV6-1	CASSPTVSNTEAFF
TRBJ2-6	TRBV19	CASSREGGTGANVLTF
TRBJ2-3	TRBV6-4	CATALAASTDTQYF
TRBJ2-3	TRBV28	CASSLTGRAASTDTQYF
TRBJ1-1	TRBV25-1	CASSQSDSEAFF
TRBJ2-5	TRBV15	CATSRDGALQETQYF
TRBJ2-7	TRBV10-2	CASSDYLSGYLYEQYF
TRBJ1-4	TRBV2	CASSDSIFNEKLFF
TRBJ2-5	TRBV7-9	CASSSTGGYETQYF
TRBJ1-1	TRBV7-6	CASSLGRGSGAEAFF
TRBJ1-6	TRBV9	CASSRGTDNSPLHF
TRBJ1-1	TRBV27	CASSPGGSYTEAFF
TRBJ1-1	TRBV29-1	CSVGQGVREAFF
TRBJ2-1	TRBV12-3/TRBV12-4	CASSRDRGLYEQFF
TRBJ1-1	TRBV13	CASSSGWDTEAFF
TRBJ1-6	TRBV11-2	CASSLSRGNSPLHF
TRBJ2-6	TRBV2	CASSRGTAPSGANVLTF
TRBJ2-3	TRBV6-1	CASQGLAGVTDTQYF
TRBJ1-1	TRBV5-1	CASSSRTGAYTEAFF
TRBJ2-5	TRBV18	CASSPGQVPPQYF
TRBJ2-1	TRBV20-1	CSARAQGFPSYNEQFF
TRBJ1-2	TRBV30	CAWGTGANYGYTF
TRBJ1-1	TRBV6-4	CASSEEEGMNTEAFF
TRBJ2-5	TRBV7-9	CASSLSQEETQYF
TRBJ2-7	TRBV7-2	CASSSKTEAYEQYF
TRBJ2-5	TRBV7-8	CASSLIRGGQETQYF
TRBJ1-1	TRBV9	CASSGGNTEAFF
TRBJ1-6	TRBV7-2	CASSPRQGPNSPLHF
TRBJ2-7	TRBV15	CATSTDRQGSSSYEQYF
TRBJ1-1	TRBV6-1	CASSDRPDTEAFF
TRBJ1-3	TRBV12-3/TRBV12-4	CASTGGPGNTIYF
TRBJ1-1	TRBV27	CASSFRGPGEAFF
TRBJ1-5	TRBV4-2	CASSQEWTVPFQPQHF
TRBJ1-2	TRBV6-1	CASRGQRLQGGYTF
TRBJ2-1	TRBV7-2	CASSIRSGGAYNEQFF
TRBJ2-3	TRBV5-4	CASSSPAQDTQYF
TRBJ2-2	TRBV5-4	CASSPQLGSTGELFF
TRBJ2-7	TRBV29-1	CSVEIGYEQYF
TRBJ1-1	TRBV19	CASSIGTANTEAFF
TRBJ2-3	TRBV6-4	CASSDSSAGGADTQYF
TRBJ1-2	TRBV30	CAWSRTLDGYTF
TRBJ2-2	TRBV24-1	CATSDSRLAGGRDGELFF
TRBJ2-6	TRBV10-3	CAAGTGVSGANVLTF
TRBJ1-1	TRBV12-3/TRBV12-4	CASSLRGPNTEAFF
TRBJ2-5	TRBV28	CASSLGQGHRETQYF
TRBJ2-5	TRBV18	CASSPLPQETQYF